The rows below give T cell receptor beta chains drawn from one sample of a study of tumor-infiltrating lymphocytes in primary liver carcinoma. Using its own MiXCR run on the multiplex PCR reads, TCRdb lists one record per CDR3 protein. The sample lists roughly 330,000 distinct CDR3 sequences, around 60% occurring once. The sequenced sample was peripheral blood. These TCRs come from a man between 40 and 49 years old with primary liver carcinoma and hepatitis B virus infection. Both conserved end residues are part of each CDR3. The D gene is left open where the match is weak. Size is stated for part of the rows, as once, few or many counts, or as a class when the clone is expanded.

j_call d_call clone_size v_call cdr3_nt cdr3_aa
TRBJ2-7 . . TRBV11-2 TGTGCCAGCAGTGCCAGCTGGAGGGCTTACGAGCAGTACTTC CASSASWRAYEQYF
TRBJ1-3 . many TRBV12-3/TRBV12-4 TGTGCCAGCAGTTTAATGGAGAGTCCGAACACCATATATTTT CASSLMESPNTIYF
TRBJ2-5 . . TRBV11-1 TGTGCCAGCAGCCACCTAGCGATTCAAGAGACCCAGTACTTC CASSHLAIQETQYF
TRBJ2-1 TRBD2 . TRBV11-2 TGTGCCAGCAGCTGGAGAGGGAGGGCTAGGTACAATGAGCAATTCTTC CASSWRGRARYNEQFF
TRBJ2-6 . . TRBV6-1 TGTGCCAGCAGTGCAGGACCGGCCTTGGGCGGGGCCAACGTCCTGGCTTTC CASSAGPALGGANVLAF
TRBJ2-3 . . TRBV29-1 TGCAGCTTTAACCGAAAGCCTAGGTGCACAGATACGCAGTATTTT CSFNRKPRCTDTQYF
TRBJ2-5 . . TRBV11-2 TGTGCCAACAGCTTAATCGGGGCAGGGACCCAGTACTTC CANSLIGAGTQYF
TRBJ1-3 . . TRBV11-2 TGTGCCAGCAGCTTAGAGAGGTCAGCAGAGAGCTATGAAAACACCATATATTTT CASSLERSAESYENTIYF
TRBJ1-2 TRBD1 . TRBV6-1 TGTGCCAGCAGTGAGACAGGGAATGGCTGCACCTTC CASSETGNGCTF
TRBJ1-5 . . TRBV7-9 TGTGCCAAGAGCCCACGACGAACTCCCCAGCATTTT CAKSPRRTPQHF
TRBJ1-2 . few TRBV5-6 TGTGCCAGCAGCTTGGCCGGCGGGACCTATGGCTACACCTTC CASSLAGGTYGYTF
TRBJ2-3 . many TRBV11-3 TGTGCCAGCAGCTTAGATTTGGGGAGCACAGATACGCAGTATTTT CASSLDLGSTDTQYF
TRBJ2-1 . . TRBV11-3 TGTGCCAGCAGCCACCTGGCAAGCTCCTACATTGAGCAGTTCTTC CASSHLASSYIEQFF
TRBJ1-5 . . TRBV6-2/TRBV6-3 TGTGCCAGCCGTCCGGGACCAAATTTCAATCAGCCCCAGCATTTT CASRPGPNFNQPQHF
TRBJ2-7 . . TRBV11-2 TGTGCCAACAGCTTTCCAGCGGGCTACGAGCAGTACTTC CANSFPAGYEQYF
TRBJ1-2 . . TRBV11-1 TGTGCAAGCAGCTTAGCGGCCCAGGCAAACTTTGGCTACACCTTC CASSLAAQANFGYTF
TRBJ2-5 . . TRBV5-6 TGTGCCAGCAACTTAGTTGGCGGTTACCAAGAGACCCAGTACTTC CASNLVGGYQETQYF
TRBJ1-2 . many TRBV12-3/TRBV12-4 TGTGCCAGCAGTCCTAGTCCCGCCCGGGGCTACACCTTC CASSPSPARGYTF
TRBJ2-2 TRBD2 . TRBV11-2 TGTGCCAGCAGCTTAGATAGCGGGAAGACGAACACCGGGGATCTGCTTTTT CASSLDSGKTNTGDLLF
TRBJ2-1 . . TRBV11-3 TGTGCCAGCAGCTTCGATATGGGAGCGCAGTCCTTC CASSFDMGAQSF
TRBJ2-2 TRBD1 . TRBV5-1 TGCGCCAGCAGCTTGGTGGGACAGGACACCGGGGAGTTGTTTTTT CASSLVGQDTGELFF
TRBJ1-1 . . TRBV24-1 TGTGCCACCCAGGGGAACACTGAAGCTTTCTTT CATQGNTEAFF
TRBJ1-2 . many TRBV4-3 TGCGCCAGCAGCCCGGGGACGCGAGCTAACTATGGCTACACCTTC CASSPGTRANYGYTF
TRBJ2-3 . . TRBV11-2 TGTGCCAACTGCTTAAACCCGGCCAGCACAGATACGCAGTATTTT CANCLNPASTDTQYF
TRBJ2-2 . . TRBV21-1 TGTGCCAGCAGTCCTATCGGGCGGACTAGTGGAACCACCGGGGAGCTGTTTTTC CASSPIGRTSGTTGELFF
TRBJ2-7 . many TRBV6-5 TGTGCCAGCAGTGTCCCGGGGGCCCACGAGCAGTACTTC CASSVPGAHEQYF
TRBJ1-2 TRBD1 few TRBV11-2 TGTGCCAGCAGTTCCAGACGTCCGGAACAGGGGACGGATGGCTACACCTTC CASSSRRPEQGTDGYTF
TRBJ2-1 TRBD2 . TRBV29-1 TGCAGCGTTGAAGTTGGGCCAGCGGGAGGGGTCTACAATGAGCAGTTCTTC CSVEVGPAGGVYNEQFF
TRBJ2-1 TRBD2 once TRBV11-3 TGTGCCAGCACCTTAGAGGGGACTAGTGCCAATGAGCAGCTCTTC CASTLEGTSANEQLF
TRBJ2-1 TRBD2 medium-sized TRBV11-1 TGTGCCAGCAGCCTGGGACTAGCGGGAACCAATGAGCAGTTCTTC CASSLGLAGTNEQFF
TRBJ2-5 . many TRBV12-3/TRBV12-4 TGTGCCAGCAGTCCAGGAGAGACCCAGTACTTC CASSPGETQYF
TRBJ2-5 . . TRBV6-5 TGTGCCAGCAAAAAACAGGGAGAAGAGACCCAGTACTTC CASKKQGEETQYF
TRBJ2-3 . . TRBV11-2 TGTGCCGACAGCTTAGGGAGCGGGAGCACAGATACGCAGTATTTT CADSLGSGSTDTQYF
TRBJ2-7 . once TRBV28 TGTGCCAGCAGTTTCCTTTCCCGCCCCTACGAGCAGTACTTC CASSFLSRPYEQYF
TRBJ1-4 . once TRBV12-3/TRBV12-4 TGTGCCTGCAGCACAGGGTTGCGTGAAAAGCTGTTTTTT CACSTGLREKLFF
TRBJ2-1 . many TRBV4-1 TGCGCCAGCAGCCTTGACGGGGCTACCACAGGTGACCCCCTGTTCTTC CASSLDGATTGDPLFF
TRBJ2-5 TRBD2 . TRBV5-4 TGTGCCAGCATCACCAGACTAGCTGAAGAGACCCAGTACTTC CASITRLAEETQYF
TRBJ2-7 . . TRBV11-2 TGTGCCAGCAGTCCAAGCCCATACGAGAAGTACTTC CASSPSPYEKYF
TRBJ1-1 . . TRBV29-1 TGCAGCATTGTTCTTGCGGGGGTCACTGAAGCTTTCTTT CSIVLAGVTEAFF
TRBJ1-3 . . TRBV5-1 TGCGCCAGCAGCTTGGTACCGTCATCCTATAGCTCTGGAAACACCATATATTTT CASSLVPSSYSSGNTIYF